The clone carrying this T cell receptor beta chain appeared many times. Its target is not known. Fresh peripheral blood, 7.5 to 10 ml, was the source of the PBMCs. The data were obtained in a study of T cells in Graves' hyperthyroidism and ophthalmopathy. Study-level points and caveats: Model output signaled ophthalmopathy a median 6.5 months ahead of onset. From stable hyperthyroidism, ophthalmopathy was separated by a 13 V-J model.

Regions amplified from RNA transcripts were the TCR beta CDR3 regions. HTBI primers were the set used in a first-round RT-PCR of the TCR CDR3. TCRdb ran MiXCR on the multiplex PCR reads and lists one entry per CDR3 protein. This sample has approximately 530,000 distinct CDR3 sequences, with 15% to 20% found just once. The V and J ends lost 6 bases and 7 bases respectively, with 21 bases between them. The CDR3 runs 15 residues. CDR1 LGHDT and CDR2 YNNKEL come from the germline V gene (reference sequence). The sequenced sample consisted of blood. This chain connects TRBV3-1 to TRBJ2-5, with TRBD2 as a possible D gene (5 bases). This receptor was taken from a man aged 40-50 years with Graves' ophthalmopathy. In nucleotides, the CDR3 is TGTGCCAGCAGACCCCCGGGCCCAACAAGCGGGACCCAGTACTTC. Translating it yields CASRPPGPTSGTQYF.